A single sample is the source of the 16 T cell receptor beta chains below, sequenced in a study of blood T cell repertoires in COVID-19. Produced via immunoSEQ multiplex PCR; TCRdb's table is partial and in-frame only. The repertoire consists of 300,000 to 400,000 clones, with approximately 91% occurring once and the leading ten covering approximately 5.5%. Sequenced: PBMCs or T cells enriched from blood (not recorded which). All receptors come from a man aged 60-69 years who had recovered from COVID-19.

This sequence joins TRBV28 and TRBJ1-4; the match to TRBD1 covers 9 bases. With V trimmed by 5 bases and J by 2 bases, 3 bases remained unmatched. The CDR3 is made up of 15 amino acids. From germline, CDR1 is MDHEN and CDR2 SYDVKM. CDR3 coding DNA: TGTGCCAGCAGTACAGGGGGCAACACTAATGAAAAACTGTTTTTT. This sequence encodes CASSTGGNTNEKLFF.

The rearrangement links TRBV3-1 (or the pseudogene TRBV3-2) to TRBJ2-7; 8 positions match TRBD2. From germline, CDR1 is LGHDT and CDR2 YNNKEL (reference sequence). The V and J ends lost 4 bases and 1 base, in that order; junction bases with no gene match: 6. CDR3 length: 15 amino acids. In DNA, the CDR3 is TGTGCCAGCAGCCTGATAGCGGGAAGGTCCTACGAGCAGTACTTC. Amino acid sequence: CASSLIAGRSYEQYF.

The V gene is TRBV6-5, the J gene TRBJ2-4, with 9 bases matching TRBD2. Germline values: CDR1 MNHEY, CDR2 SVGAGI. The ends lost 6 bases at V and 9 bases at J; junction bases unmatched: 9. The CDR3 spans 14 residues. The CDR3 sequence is CASSRSGSWGIQYF. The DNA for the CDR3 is TGTGCCAGCAGCCGTAGCGGGAGTTGGGGCATTCAGTACTTC.

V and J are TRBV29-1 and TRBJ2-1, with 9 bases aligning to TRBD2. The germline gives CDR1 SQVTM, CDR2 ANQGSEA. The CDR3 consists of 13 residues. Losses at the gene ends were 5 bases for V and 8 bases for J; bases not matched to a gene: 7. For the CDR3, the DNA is TGCAGCGTTAACGGACTAGCGAGCGATGAGCAGTTCTTC. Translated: CSVNGLASDEQFF.

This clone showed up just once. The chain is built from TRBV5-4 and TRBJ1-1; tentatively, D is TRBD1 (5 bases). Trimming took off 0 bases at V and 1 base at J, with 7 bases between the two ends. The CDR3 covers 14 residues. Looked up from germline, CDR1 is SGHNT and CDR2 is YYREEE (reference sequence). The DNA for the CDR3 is TGTGCCAGCAGCTTGGGACAGCCGAACACTGAAGCTTTCTTT. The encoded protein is CASSLGQPNTEAFF.

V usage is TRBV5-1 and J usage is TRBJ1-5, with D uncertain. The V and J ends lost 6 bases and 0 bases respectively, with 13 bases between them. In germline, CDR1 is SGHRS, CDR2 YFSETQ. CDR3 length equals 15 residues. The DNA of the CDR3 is TGCGCCAGCACGGAGAGCCCCAATAGCAATCAGCCCCAGCATTTT. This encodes CASTESPNSNQPQHF.

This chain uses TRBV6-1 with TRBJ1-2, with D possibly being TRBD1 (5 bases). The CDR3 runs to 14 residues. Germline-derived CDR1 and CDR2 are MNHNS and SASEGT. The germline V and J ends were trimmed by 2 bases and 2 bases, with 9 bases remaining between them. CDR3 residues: CASSEQQANYGYTF. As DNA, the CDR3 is TGTGCCAGCAGTGAACAACAGGCGAACTATGGCTACACCTTC.

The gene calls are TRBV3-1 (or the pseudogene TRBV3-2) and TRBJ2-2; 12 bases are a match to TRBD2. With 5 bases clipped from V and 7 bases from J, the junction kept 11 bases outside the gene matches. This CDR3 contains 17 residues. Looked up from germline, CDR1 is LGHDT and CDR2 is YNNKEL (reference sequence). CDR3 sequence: CASSTPFTSGRSGELFF. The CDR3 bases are TGTGCCAGCAGCACACCCTTTACTAGCGGGAGGAGCGGGGAGCTGTTTTTT.

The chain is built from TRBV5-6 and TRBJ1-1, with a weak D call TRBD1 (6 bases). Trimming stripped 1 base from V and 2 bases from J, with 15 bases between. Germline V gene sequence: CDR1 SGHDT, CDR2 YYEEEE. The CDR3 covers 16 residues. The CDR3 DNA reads TGTGCCAGCAGCTTGTATCAGGGGCGCCCCAACACTGAAGCTTTCTTT. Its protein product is CASSLYQGRPNTEAFF.

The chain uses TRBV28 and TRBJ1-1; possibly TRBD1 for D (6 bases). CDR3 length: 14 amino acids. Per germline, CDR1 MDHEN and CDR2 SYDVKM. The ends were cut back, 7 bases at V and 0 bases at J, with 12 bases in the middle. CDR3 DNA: TGTGCCAGCATCACAGGGTTAGTGAACACTGAAGCTTTCTTT. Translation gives CASITGLVNTEAFF.

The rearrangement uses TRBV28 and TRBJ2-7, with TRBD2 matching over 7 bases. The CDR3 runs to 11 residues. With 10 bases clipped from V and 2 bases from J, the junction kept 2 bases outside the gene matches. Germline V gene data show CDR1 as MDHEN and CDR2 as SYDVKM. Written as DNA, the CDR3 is TGTGCCACCGGGACTACCTACGAGCAGTACTTC. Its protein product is CATGTTYEQYF.

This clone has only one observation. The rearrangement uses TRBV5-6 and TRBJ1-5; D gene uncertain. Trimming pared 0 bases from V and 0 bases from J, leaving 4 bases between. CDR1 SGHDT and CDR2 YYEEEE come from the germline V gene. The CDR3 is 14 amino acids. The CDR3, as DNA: TGTGCCAGCAGCTTGGATAATAGCAATCAGCCCCAGCATTTT. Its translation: CASSLDNSNQPQHF.

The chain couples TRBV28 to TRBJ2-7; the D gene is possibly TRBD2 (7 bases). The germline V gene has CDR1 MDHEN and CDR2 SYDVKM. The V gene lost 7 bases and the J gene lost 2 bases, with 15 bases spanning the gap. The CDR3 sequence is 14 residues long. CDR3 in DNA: TGTGCCAGCATGGTGGGGGGGGCGGCCTACGAGCAGTACTTC. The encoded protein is CASMVGGAAYEQYF.

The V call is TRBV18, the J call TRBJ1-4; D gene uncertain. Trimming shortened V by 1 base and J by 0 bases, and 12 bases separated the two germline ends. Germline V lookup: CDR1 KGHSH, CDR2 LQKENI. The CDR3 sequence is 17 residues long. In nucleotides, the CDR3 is TGTGCCAGCTCACCACAGGCCGGGGTTGCAACTAATGAAAAACTGTTTTTT. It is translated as CASSPQAGVATNEKLFF.

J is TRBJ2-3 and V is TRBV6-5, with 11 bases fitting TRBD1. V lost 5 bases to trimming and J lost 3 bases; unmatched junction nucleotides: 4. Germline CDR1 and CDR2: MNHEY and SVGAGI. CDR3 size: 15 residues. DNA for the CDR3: TGTGCCAGCAGTCGACGGGACAGGGGGACAGATACGCAGTATTTT. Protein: CASSRRDRGTDTQYF.

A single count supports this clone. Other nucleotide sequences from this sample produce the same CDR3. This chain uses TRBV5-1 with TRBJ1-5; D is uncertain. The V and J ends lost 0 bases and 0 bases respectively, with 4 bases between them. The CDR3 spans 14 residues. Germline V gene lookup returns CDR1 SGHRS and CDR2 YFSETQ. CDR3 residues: CASSLDSSNQPQHF. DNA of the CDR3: TGCGCCAGCAGCTTGGACAGTAGCAATCAGCCCCAGCATTTT. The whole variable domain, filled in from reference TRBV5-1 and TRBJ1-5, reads KAGVTQTPRYLIKTRGQQVTLSCSPISGHRSVSWYQQTPGQGLQFLFEYFSETQRNKGNFPGRFSGRQFSNSRSEMNVSTLELGDSALYLCASSLDSSNQPQHFGDGTRLSIL.